This entry features one T cell receptor beta chain sequence. The data are from a study of shared T cell receptors in the human thymus. Repertoires were generated with immunoSEQ multiplex PCR, while TCRdb's copy carries only in-frame clones and drops some. The top ten clones hold about 0.011% of a sample with 720,000 or so clones, approximately 85% of them seen once. Germline V gives CDR1 SGHDN, CDR2 FVKESK. Trimming stripped 1 base from V and 14 bases from J, with 15 bases between. The CDR3 spans 13 residues. The same specimen was also included in a second study, on human thymus T cells. That source adds: Thymic and blood repertoires seemed to favor certain V and J genes.

Sequencing was performed on thymocytes. This sequence originates from a girl less than two years old with a congenital heart defect. This sequence joins TRBV14 and TRBJ2-1; TRBD2 might be the D (6 bases). CDR3 nucleotide sequence: TGTGCCAGCAGCCAAGCTACACCTGGGGGGAAGTTCTTC. It yields the protein CASSQATPGGKFF.